These 32 T cell receptor beta chains were all obtained from the same sample, sequenced in a study of early T cells in non-severe SARS-CoV-2 infection. TCRdb called the 5' RACE reads again in MiXCR, with one record for every CDR3 protein. The sample shows 25,000 to 30,000 distinct CDR3 sequences, less than 6.5% of them seen only once. The sequencing here drew on whole blood, taken at baseline. These receptor sequences come from an adult who was a healthcare worker with PCR-confirmed SARS-CoV-2 infection or an uninfected control (not recorded which).

This clonotype was observed many times. This chain links TRBV27 with TRBJ2-4, with D perhaps TRBD1 (5 bases). CDR1 is MNHEY and CDR2 is SMNVEV in the germline V gene (reference sequence). With 3 bases removed from V and 12 bases from J, the gap between germline ends came to 15 bases. The CDR3 consists of 13 residues. Written as DNA, the CDR3 is TGTGCCAGCAGTTTTTTGACAGAGCTACCTCAGTACTTC. It specifies CASSFLTELPQYF.

This clonotype appeared many times. The chain employs TRBV12-3 or TRBV12-4 and TRBJ1-1; no clear D gene. The CDR3 is made up of 13 amino acids. The V and J ends lost 7 bases and 5 bases respectively, with 14 bases between them. Written as DNA, the CDR3 is TGTGCCAGCACCCGAGAAGAGGGAACTGAAGCTTTCTTT. Protein: CASTREEGTEAFF.

The J gene is TRBJ2-1, the V gene TRBV20-1; 11 nucleotides agree with TRBD2. J lost 3 bases, V lost 1 base, and 20 bases had no gene match. The CDR3 runs 21 residues. Germline-derived CDR1 and CDR2 are DFQATT and SNEGSKA (reference sequence). The DNA for the CDR3 is TGCAGTGCTAGAGGCCCCGGGACTAGCGGAGACATAGGGGGGGGCTACAATGAGCAGTTCTTC. Translation: CSARGPGTSGDIGGGYNEQFF.

About this clonotype: A much larger clone lies one base from this, so it may be a read error. The chain employs TRBV12-3 or TRBV12-4 and TRBJ1-2; D remains ambiguous. Trimming cost V 7 bases and J 3 bases, with 15 bases left between them. The CDR3 is 14 residues long. The CDR3 sequence is CASTRQGLDYGYTF. The CDR3 nucleotides read TGTGCCAGCACCAGACAAGGGCTTGACTATGGCTACACCTTC.

The V gene is TRBV4-2, the J gene TRBJ2-7, with D perhaps TRBD2 (5 bases). Germline lookup yields CDR1 LGHNA and CDR2 YNFKEQ. Trimming stripped 2 bases from V and 4 bases from J, with 15 bases between. The CDR3 is 15 amino acids. In DNA form, the CDR3 reads TGTGCCAGCAGCCAAAAATGGACGGGAACGTACGAGCAGTACTTC. Its translation is CASSQKWTGTYEQYF.

Ten or more counts support this clonotype. The chain combines TRBV12-5 with TRBJ1-5, with no clear D. The CDR3 is made up of 13 amino acids. Germline values: CDR1 LGHNT, CDR2 FRNRAP. The V gene lost 2 bases and the J gene lost 1 base, with 3 bases spanning the gap. The CDR3 nucleotides are TGTGCTAGTGGTTTGCTAAGCAATCAGCCCCAGCATTTT. It codes for CASGLLSNQPQHF. The full variable domain, with the rest looked up from reference TRBV12-5 and TRBJ1-5, is DARVTQTPRHKVTEMGQEVTMRCQPILGHNTVFWYRQTMMQGLELLAYFRNRAPLDDSGMPKDRFSAEMPDATLATLKIQPSEPRDSAVYFCASGLLSNQPQHFGDGTRLSIL.

This clonotype was observed at least ten times. V and J are TRBV20-1 and TRBJ2-7, with TRBD1 identical over 8 bases. V lost 3 bases and J lost 3; bases outside the gene matches: 7. The CDR3 consists of 14 residues. Looked up from germline, CDR1 is DFQATT and CDR2 is SNEGSKA (reference sequence). The CDR3 DNA reads as TGCAGTGCTAGGGCTCCAGGGGGCATCTACGAGCAGTACTTC. Amino acids: CSARAPGGIYEQYF.

Many counts were recorded for this clonotype. CDR3 residues: CASGTKVGQPQHF. Written as DNA, the CDR3 is TGTGCCAGCGGAACCAAAGTAGGTCAGCCCCAGCATTTT. The J gene is TRBJ1-5, the V gene TRBV6-5; D not resolved. The germline gives CDR1 MNHEY, CDR2 SVGAGI. The CDR3 covers 13 residues. Trimming cost V 8 bases and J 6 bases, with 14 bases left between them.

This clonotype was counted many times. This chain links TRBV28 with TRBJ2-5, with 8 bases lining up with TRBD2. V shed 2 bases and J 1 base; nucleotides not matched to a gene: 3. This CDR3 contains 15 residues. CDR1 is MDHEN and CDR2 is SYDVKM in the germline V gene. The CDR3 coding sequence is TGTGCCAGCAGTTTAGCGGGAGGTACCCAAGAGACCCAGTACTTC. It encodes CASSLAGGTQETQYF.

The rearrangement links TRBV6-6 to TRBJ2-3, with TRBD2 as a possible D gene (6 bases). The CDR3 length is 14 residues. V lost 9 bases and J 0 bases, leaving 13 bases between the germline ends. CDR1 is MNHNY and CDR2 is SVGAGI in the germline V gene (reference sequence). The CDR3 DNA reads TGTGCCAGTTTGTCGGGAGTAAGCACAGATACGCAGTATTTT. This encodes CASLSGVSTDTQYF.

This clonotype was recorded a few times. The chain has TRBV20-1 and TRBJ2-5; perhaps D is TRBD1 or TRBD2 (6 bases each). V lost 1 base and J 2 bases, leaving 11 bases between the germline ends. The CDR3 is made up of 14 amino acids. Germline CDR1 reads DFQATT; CDR2 reads SNEGSKA (reference sequence). The CDR3 region has the DNA TGCAGTGCTAGAGGGGGGGCCAGACAAGAGACCCAGTACTTC. It is translated as CSARGGARQETQYF.

This clonotype has a count of ten or more. This chain uses TRBV29-1 with TRBJ2-5; the D is unclear. Germline lookup yields CDR1 SQVTM and CDR2 ANQGSEA. The V end was cut by 3 bases, the J end by 7 bases, with 12 bases between. This CDR3 is 12 amino acids long. The CDR3 nucleotides read TGCAGCGTTGAGCCCAGTTCTGGGACCCAGTACTTC. Its translation: CSVEPSSGTQYF.

This clonotype was recorded many times. This chain uses TRBV13 with TRBJ1-2, with a possible D match to TRBD1 (5 bases). The germline V and J ends were trimmed by 5 bases and 8 bases, with 15 bases remaining between them. This CDR3 is 13 amino acids long. Germline V gene data show CDR1 as PRHDT and CDR2 as FYEKMQ (reference sequence). The CDR3 DNA is TGTGCCAGCAGCCAGGGCGGTTACGTCGGCTACACCTTC. It specifies CASSQGGYVGYTF.

A word on this clonotype: Germline is not matched at one junction end, which may reflect a read error. The V and J genes are TRBV7-7 and TRBJ2-3, with TRBD2 matching 7 bases. The CDR3 has 14 amino acids. Looked up from germline, CDR1 is SSHAT and CDR2 is FNYEAQ (reference sequence). CDR3 nucleotide sequence: TGTGCTAGCAGCTTAGCTAGCGGTGCGGGTACGCAGTATTTT. It encodes CASSLASGAGTQYF.

This clonotype was detected ten times or more. V usage is TRBV7-2 and J usage is TRBJ2-3, with D hard to call. CDR1 SGHTA and CDR2 FQGNSA come from the germline V gene. V lost 5 bases and J lost 0, with 15 bases in between. The CDR3 is made up of 16 amino acids. The DNA of the CDR3 is TGTGCCAGCAGCCACCGACCGGTAACTAGCACAGATACGCAGTATTTT. Its protein product is CASSHRPVTSTDTQYF.

This clonotype occurred a few times. The rearrangement links TRBV6-6 to TRBJ2-3; D tentatively fits TRBD1 or TRBD2 (7 bases each). The CDR3 is made up of 15 amino acids. Germline V gene data show CDR1 as MNHNY and CDR2 as SVGAGI (reference sequence). The germline V and J ends were trimmed by 6 bases and 4 bases, with 17 bases remaining between them. The CDR3 DNA follows: TGTGCCAGCAGCCCCCCAGGGGGGAGGGCAGATACGCAGTATTTT. It translates to CASSPPGGRADTQYF.

This clonotype has at least ten counts. J is TRBJ2-1 and V is TRBV6-1; D uncertain. V dropped 2 bases and J dropped 5 bases, with 16 bases sitting between them. CDR1 and CDR2 from the germline V gene are MNHNS and SASEGT. This CDR3 is 16 amino acids long. CDR3: CASSEIQFTLDNEQFF. CDR3 in DNA: TGTGCCAGCAGTGAAATTCAGTTTACCCTCGACAATGAGCAGTTCTTC.

The sample holds a few counts of this clonotype. The CDR3 nucleotides read TGTGCCAGCAGCTTAGCGGACAGGGGTGACGGCGAGCAGTACTTC. This sequence encodes CASSLADRGDGEQYF. The chain combines TRBV7-9 with TRBJ2-7; 9 bases agree with TRBD1. CDR1 and CDR2 (germline): SEHNR, FQNEAQ (reference sequence). Losses at the gene ends were 0 bases for V and 6 bases for J; bases not matched to a gene: 6. The CDR3 spans 15 residues.

This clonotype was counted many times. This chain uses TRBV29-1 with TRBJ1-1; D remains ambiguous. Trimming left V 4 bases short and J 0 bases short, with 12 bases between. CDR1 SQVTM and CDR2 ANQGSEA come from the germline V gene. This CDR3 region has 14 residues. The CDR3 sequence: CSVGTETVNTEAFF. The CDR3 DNA sequence: TGCAGCGTTGGAACAGAAACCGTGAACACTGAAGCTTTCTTT.

Ten or more counts support this clonotype. The genes are TRBV18 and TRBJ2-5; D ambiguous. The germline V and J ends were trimmed by 4 bases and 1 base, with 4 bases remaining between them. Per germline, CDR1 KGHSH and CDR2 LQKENI. There are 12 residues in the CDR3. The CDR3 protein is CASSRPQETQYF. The CDR3 DNA follows: TGTGCCAGCTCACGTCCCCAAGAGACCCAGTACTTC.

This chain uses TRBV11-2 with TRBJ2-3; 7 positions match TRBD1. The V and J ends lost 5 bases and 5 bases, in that order; junction bases with no gene match: 13. CDR1 is SGHAT and CDR2 is FQNNGV in the germline V gene. The CDR3 covers 16 residues. CDR3 loop: CASSPRRDSAGDTQYF. The CDR3 DNA sequence: TGTGCCAGCAGCCCCCGAAGGGACAGCGCCGGAGATACGCAGTATTTT.

CDR3 DNA sequence: TGTGCCAGCAGCTTGTCTTTAGGGGAAGAGGAGACCCAGTACTTC. Translating it yields CASSLSLGEEETQYF. The chain carries TRBV7-8 and TRBJ2-5, with a tentative D call TRBD1 (5 bases). With 3 bases removed from V and 5 bases from J, the gap between germline ends came to 16 bases. The CDR3 runs 15 residues. CDR1 and CDR2 from the germline V gene are SGHVS and FQNEAQ.

This clonotype has at least ten counts. The V and J genes are TRBV12-3 or TRBV12-4 and TRBJ1-5, with no clear D. Trimming shortened V by 3 bases and J by 6 bases, and 6 bases separated the two germline ends. There are 12 residues in the CDR3. Written as DNA, the CDR3 is TGTGCCAGCAGTTTCAGGAGTCAGCCCCAGCATTTT. Amino acids: CASSFRSQPQHF.

The gene calls are TRBV27 and TRBJ2-7, with 10 bases aligning to TRBD2. The CDR3 loop spans 15 amino acids. The V gene's germline CDR1 is MNHEY and CDR2 SMNVEV (reference sequence). V trimming: 4 bases; J trimming: 3 bases; junction bases outside the gene matches: 6. The CDR3 nucleotides are TGTGCCAGCAGTTCTAACCGGACTAGCGGCTACGAGCAGTACTTC. This sequence encodes CASSSNRTSGYEQYF.

By share, this clonotype counts as medium-sized. This sequence joins TRBV6-2 or TRBV6-3 and TRBJ2-1, with D perhaps being TRBD1 or TRBD2 (5 bases each). The V and J ends lost 4 bases and 5 bases respectively, with 15 bases between them. Germline CDR1 is MNHEY and CDR2 is SVGEGT. There are 15 residues in the CDR3. CDR3 region: CASSFDYPRDNEQFF. The CDR3 DNA is TGTGCCAGCAGTTTTGACTATCCCAGGGACAATGAGCAGTTCTTC.

This clonotype was counted at least ten times. The chain joins TRBV19 to TRBJ1-2; D gene uncertain. Deletions cut 2 bases from V and 4 bases from J, with 14 bases between. The CDR3 loop spans 15 amino acids. Germline values: CDR1 LNHDA, CDR2 SQIVND (reference sequence). This CDR3 is CASSISRRQAYGYTF. CDR3 coding DNA: TGTGCCAGTAGTATATCCCGTCGACAAGCCTATGGCTACACCTTC.

Many counts were recorded for this clonotype. The J gene is TRBJ1-2, the V gene TRBV3-1; the D gene is possibly TRBD1 (5 bases). The CDR3 is 13 residues long. Per germline, CDR1 LGHDT and CDR2 YNNKEL (reference sequence). The V end lost 2 bases, the J end lost 8 bases, and 12 bases lay between the germline ends. CDR3 protein: CASSQTTGDGYTF. DNA for the CDR3: TGTGCCAGCAGCCAAACAACGGGGGACGGCTACACCTTC.

This clonotype was counted at least ten times. The rearrangement links TRBV11-1 to TRBJ2-2, with D maybe TRBD1 (5 bases). The V and J ends lost 3 bases and 6 bases respectively, with 11 bases between them. The V gene's germline CDR1 is SGHAT and CDR2 FQDESV (reference sequence). The CDR3 is made up of 14 amino acids. The CDR3, as DNA: TGTGCCAGCAGCTTCGACAACAGGCCCGGGGAGCTGTTTTTT. Protein: CASSFDNRPGELFF.

About this clonotype: A clone one base away is much larger, so this may be a read error. This rearrangement joins TRBV12-3 or TRBV12-4 to TRBJ1-1; 7 bases fit TRBD1. The CDR3 has 14 residues. CDR3 bases: TGTGCCAACAGTCGGGACAGCCGGGGCACTGAAGCTTTCTTT. It is translated as CANSRDSRGTEAFF.

The sample holds many counts of this clonotype. In DNA, the CDR3 is TGTGCCAGCAGCGCGGGACTAGCGGGAATTAACGAGCAGTACTTC. Protein: CASSAGLAGINEQYF. The genes are TRBV9 and TRBJ2-7; TRBD2 agrees at 13 bases. The CDR3 has 15 residues. Germline values: CDR1 SGDLS, CDR2 YYNGEE. With V trimmed by 3 bases and J by 5 bases, 5 bases remained unmatched.

This clonotype showed up many times. The gene calls are TRBV7-9 and TRBJ2-7; 7 bases are a match to TRBD1. The CDR3 loop spans 13 amino acids. Germline values: CDR1 SEHNR, CDR2 FQNEAQ (reference sequence). V trimming: 4 bases; J trimming: 6 bases; junction bases outside the gene matches: 6. This chain's CDR3 is CASSWGQLSEQYF. CDR3 coding DNA: TGTGCCAGCAGCTGGGGACAGCTTAGCGAGCAGTACTTC. The variable domain in full, completed from reference TRBV7-9 and TRBJ2-7, reads DTGVSQNPRHKITKRGQNVTFRCDPISEHNRLYWYRQTLGQGPEFLTYFQNEAQLEKSRLLSDRFSAERPKGSFSTLEIQRTEQGDSAMYLCASSWGQLSEQYFGPGTRLTVT.

This clonotype was seen ten or more times. This chain uses TRBV7-8 with TRBJ1-1, with 8 positions matching TRBD1. The V and J ends lost 5 bases and 5 bases, in that order; junction bases with no gene match: 10. Per the germline V gene, CDR1 is SGHVS and CDR2 is FQNEAQ. The CDR3 contains 15 residues. CDR3 amino acids: CASSPGQGGGTEAFF. DNA for the CDR3: TGTGCCAGCAGCCCCGGACAGGGTGGGGGAACTGAAGCTTTCTTT. Drawing the rest from reference TRBV7-8 and TRBJ1-1, the complete variable domain is GAGVSQSPRYKVAKRGQDVALRCDPISGHVSLFWYQQALGQGPEFLTYFQNEAQLDKSGLPSDRFFAERPEGSVSTLKIQRTQQEDSAVYLCASSPGQGGGTEAFFGQGTRLTVV.